This T cell receptor beta chain was captured by sequencing in a study of T cell repertoires in cytomegalovirus infection. Germline lookup yields CDR1 SEHNR and CDR2 FQNEAQ (reference sequence). CDR3 length: 22 amino acids. V lost 2 bases, J lost 7 bases, and 29 bases stayed unmatched. Turning to this clonotype: The target antigen is unknown.

MiXCR was run by TCRdb on the reads, yielding one entry per CDR3 protein. The sample lists approximately 1,000,000 distinct CDR3 sequences; approximately 30% were seen once. This sequence was found in a human donor in good health (CMV status not recorded). Some clones in this sample may be carry-over from other donors' samples. The sequenced sample was cultured CD8+ T cells from PBMCs, obtained from culture after CMV antigen stimulation. V usage is TRBV7-9 and J usage is TRBJ1-2, with TRBD1 matching 9 bases. CDR3 sequence: CASSLNIGLKRGQGEEVCGYTF. DNA for the CDR3: TGTGCCAGCAGCTTAAATATCGGGTTGAAGCGGGGACAGGGCGAGGAGGTTTGTGGCTACACCTTC.